The rows below give T cell receptor beta chains drawn from one sample of a study of T cell clonotyping in hematopoietic cell transplantation. The method was immunoSEQ multiplex PCR; TCRdb's version includes in-frame clones alone and lacks a portion of them. The sample includes about 27,000 clones, almost 96% of them seen just once. Sequences were obtained from peripheral blood mononuclear cells. Receptors were obtained from a man aged 45-65 years in good health. Some clones in this sample may be carry-over from other donors' samples. Each CDR3 is given with its conserved first and last residue. A D gene is named only where the DNA matches it firmly. Rows give clone size only sometimes, using once, few, many, or a class for an expanded clone.

TRBJ1-6 | TRBV4-1 | NA | NA | TGCGCCAGCAGCCAAGATGGTGGCAGACACTTT | CASSQDGGRHF
TRBJ2-7 | TRBV7-2 | NA | NA | TGTGCCAGCAGCTTACAGGCAGGCTACGAGCAGTACTTC | CASSLQAGYEQYF
TRBJ1-5 | TRBV30 | NA | NA | TGTGCCTGGAGTCACAGGGAGGGGGGCAATCAGCCCCAGCATTTT | CAWSHREGGNQPQHF
TRBJ2-6 | TRBV9 | NA | NA | TGTGCCAGCAGCGTAGCGTGGGGGAGTGGGGCCAACGTCCTGACTTTC | CASSVAWGSGANVLTF
TRBJ2-7 | TRBV4-2 | NA | NA | TGTGCCAGCAGCCAGTCGGACAGCTATGAGCAGTACTTC | CASSQSDSYEQYF
TRBJ2-2 | TRBV29-1 | NA | NA | TGCAGCGGACAGCTAGCGAACACCGGGGAGCTGTTTTTT | CSGQLANTGELFF
TRBJ1-2 | TRBV7-2 | NA | once | TGTGCCAGCAGCTTAGCGAGCAGAGGGGCTGGCTACACCTTC | CASSLASRGAGYTF
TRBJ2-1 | TRBV7-7 | NA | NA | TGTGCCAGCAGCCAGGGGGGCCGGGCCTACAATGAGCAGTTCTTC | CASSQGGRAYNEQFF
TRBJ1-2 | TRBV5-4 | TRBD1 | NA | TGTGCCAGCAGCCCGGACAGGGGGAACTATGGCTACACCTTC | CASSPDRGNYGYTF
TRBJ1-2 | TRBV6-5 | NA | NA | TGTGCCAGCAGTTACTCCGGCCGGCTAAACTATGGCTACACCTTC | CASSYSGRLNYGYTF
TRBJ2-7 | TRBV28 | NA | NA | TGTGCCAGCAGTTTGGGTGCTGGTGGGCAGCAGTACTTC | CASSLGAGGQQYF
TRBJ2-3 | TRBV7-2 | NA | NA | TGTGCCAGCAGCCCACTCGCTATAACAGATACGCAGTATTTT | CASSPLAITDTQYF
TRBJ2-7 | TRBV5-6 | NA | NA | TGTGCCAGCAGCCCCGGATCGCGTGGGCGGCAGTACTTC | CASSPGSRGRQYF
TRBJ2-3 | TRBV5-6 | NA | once | TGTGCCAGCAGCTTGGTGTGGCAGGGGACAGATACGCAGTATTTT | CASSLVWQGTDTQYF
TRBJ1-6 | TRBV19 | NA | NA | TGTGCCAGTAGCCAAAACTCCTATAATTCACCCCTCCACTTT | CASSQNSYNSPLHF
TRBJ1-1 | TRBV28 | NA | NA | NA | CASSFLAVGAFF
TRBJ1-2 | TRBV4-3 | NA | NA | TGCGCCAGCAGCGCCCGGTTGGGGTCTGGCTACACCTTC | CASSARLGSGYTF
TRBJ1-1 | TRBV5-1 | NA | NA | TGCGCCAGCAGCTCGGGTACAGGGAGCACTGAAGCTTTCTTT | CASSSGTGSTEAFF
TRBJ1-2 | TRBV4-3 | NA | NA | TGCGCCAGCAGCGATCGCTTAGAGGGCGTGGGTTTCGGCTATGGCTACACCTTC | CASSDRLEGVGFGYGYTF
TRBJ2-2 | TRBV4-3 | NA | NA | TGCGCCAGCAGCCGAGATTCCTTTCAGGGCGTGGAGCTGTTTTTT | CASSRDSFQGVELFF
TRBJ2-5 | TRBV28 | NA | NA | TGTGCCAGCAGTCCCCCTAGGCCAATGAGGGAGACCCAGTACTTC | CASSPPRPMRETQYF
TRBJ2-3 | TRBV5-1 | NA | NA | TGCGCCAGCAGCCTGGACACCTCTAGCACAGATACGCAGTATTTT | CASSLDTSSTDTQYF
TRBJ1-5 | TRBV30 | TRBD1 | NA | TGTGCCTGGAGTCGACAGGGGACTCAGCCCCAGCATTTT | CAWSRQGTQPQHF
TRBJ1-1 | TRBV6-5 | TRBD1 | NA | TGTGCCAGCAGAACCGACAGGGGGGGGACTGAAGCTTTCTTT | CASRTDRGGTEAFF
TRBJ1-2 | TRBV5-1 | NA | NA | TGCGCCAGCAGCTTGAGCCAGTGGGGCTACACCTTC | CASSLSQWGYTF
TRBJ1-4 | TRBV5-1 | TRBD1 | NA | TGCGCCAGCAGAACCGGGACAGGATTTGAAAAACTGTTTTTT | CASRTGTGFEKLFF
TRBJ1-3 | TRBV13 | NA | few | TGTGCCAGCAGTCCCCGGGGCTCTGGAAACACCATATATTTT | CASSPRGSGNTIYF
TRBJ2-1 | TRBV9 | TRBD2 | once | TGTGCCAGCAGCTCCTTAGCGGGGGGTGGAGGTGAGCAGTTCTTC | CASSSLAGGGGEQFF
TRBJ1-5 | TRBV11-2 | TRBD1 | NA | TGTGCCAGCACCTTATCGGTGGACAGGGGTTATCAGCCCCAGCATTTT | CASTLSVDRGYQPQHF
TRBJ1-1 | TRBV10-1 | TRBD1 | NA | TGCGCCAGCAGTGAGAGGACAGGGGGTGAGGAAGCTTTCTTT | CASSERTGGEEAFF
TRBJ1-4 | TRBV5-1 | TRBD1 | NA | TGCGCCAGCGGTCATGGACAGGGAAGAGGAAATGAAAAACTGTTTTTT | CASGHGQGRGNEKLFF
TRBJ2-3 | TRBV5-1 | NA | NA | TGCGCCAGCAGCTTGGCCCCGATAAGCACAGATACGCAGTATTTT | CASSLAPISTDTQYF
TRBJ1-1 | TRBV11-2 | NA | NA | TGTGCCAGCAGCCGTTTACAGGGAAAAGCTTTCTTT | CASSRLQGKAFF
TRBJ1-1 | TRBV6-1 | NA | NA | TGTGCCAGCAGTGTTCCATCCACTGAAGCTTTCTTT | CASSVPSTEAFF
TRBJ1-2 | TRBV20-1 | NA | NA | TGCAGTGCTAAGACCGGGAGCTACACCTTC | CSAKTGSYTF
TRBJ1-1 | TRBV10-1 | NA | NA | TGCGCCAGCAGTGAGTCGGCAGGTCGTGAAGCTTTCTTT | CASSESAGREAFF
TRBJ1-2 | TRBV30 | NA | once | TGTGCCTGGAGTGTACTGGGGGGAGCTAACTATGGCTACACCTTC | CAWSVLGGANYGYTF
TRBJ1-1 | TRBV7-2 | TRBD1 | NA | TGTGCCAGCAGCTTCAGGGGGCGGTCTGAAGCTTTCTTT | CASSFRGRSEAFF
TRBJ1-6 | TRBV30 | TRBD1 | NA | TGTGCCTGGAGTCCCGGGACAGGGTTAAGCTCACCCCTCCACTTT | CAWSPGTGLSSPLHF
TRBJ2-3 | TRBV7-9 | TRBD1 | NA | TGTGCCAGCAGCGCCTCTCTCGGGACAGGAACAGATACGCAGTATTTT | CASSASLGTGTDTQYF
TRBJ2-5 | TRBV7-2 | NA | NA | TGTGCCAGCAGCCTTATGAAAGAGACCCAGTACTTC | CASSLMKETQYF
TRBJ2-5 | TRBV5-1 | TRBD2 | NA | TGCGCCAGCAGCTTACTTAAAACTAGCGGGGGGAACCAAGAGACCCAGTACTTC | CASSLLKTSGGNQETQYF
TRBJ1-1 | TRBV9 | NA | once | TGTGCCAGCAGCGTAGATGGAGCGAACACTGAAGCTTTCTTT | CASSVDGANTEAFF
TRBJ2-2 | TRBV6-4 | NA | NA | TGTGCCAGCAGTGACACGAACACCGGGGAGCTGTTTTTT | CASSDTNTGELFF
TRBJ2-5 | TRBV28 | TRBD2 | NA | TGTGCCAGCAGTTTAGCGGGAGCTTCAGAGACCCAGTACTTC | CASSLAGASETQYF
TRBJ1-2 | TRBV28 | NA | few | TGTGCCGCGGGCAGGAACTATGGCTACACCTTC | CAAGRNYGYTF
TRBJ2-1 | TRBV7-2 | TRBD2 | NA | TGTGCCAGCAGCTTAGGAGGAGCGGGGGGTCTAGGGAATGAGCAGTTCTTC | CASSLGGAGGLGNEQFF